Sequencing of this TCR beta chain was carried out in a study of blood T cells in healthy people across ages. Study-wide findings and caveats: Higher diversity, along with more naive CD4+ cells, distinguished long-lived donors from aged donors.

This CDR3 has 13 amino acids. The V gene's germline CDR1 is SEHNR and CDR2 FQNEAQ (reference sequence). PBMCs numbering at least 7 million were isolated per sample. The use of a sample-barcoded 5' primer and a J-beta primer mix characterized a second PCR of roughly 7 to 11 cycles. The authors tagged each cDNA molecule using a template-switch adaptor with 12 random nucleotides. TCRdb re-called the 5' RACE reads with MiXCR, one entry per CDR3 protein. The table records approximately 850,000 distinct CDR3 sequences, 58% of them present only once. Note on this clonotype: The antigen remains unidentified.

Sequenced material: blood. This chain links TRBV7-9 with TRBJ2-7, with D possibly matching TRBD1 (6 bases). TRBJ2-5 explains the end of the DNA better; the J call may be wrong. The receptor was isolated from a young man in good health. CDR3 in amino acids: CATTWGPAETQYF. CDR3 nucleotides: TGTGCCACAACCTGGGGGCCTGCTGAGACCCAGTACTTC.